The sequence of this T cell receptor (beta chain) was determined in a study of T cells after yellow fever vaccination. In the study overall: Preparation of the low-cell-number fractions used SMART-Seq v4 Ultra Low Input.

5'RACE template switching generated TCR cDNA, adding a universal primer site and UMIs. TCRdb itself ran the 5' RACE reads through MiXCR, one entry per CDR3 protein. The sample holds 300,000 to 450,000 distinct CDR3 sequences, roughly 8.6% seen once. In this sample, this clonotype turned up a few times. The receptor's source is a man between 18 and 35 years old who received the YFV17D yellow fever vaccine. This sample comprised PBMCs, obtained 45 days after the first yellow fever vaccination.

CDR3 in amino acids: CASSLHPGRSSYNEQFF. In nucleotides, the CDR3 is TGTGCCAGCAGCCTCCATCCGGGACGTAGCTCCTACAATGAGCAGTTCTTC. The chain carries TRBV4-2 and TRBJ2-1; D might be TRBD1 or TRBD2, each matching 5 bases. This CDR3 comprises 17 residues. V was shortened by 4 bases and J by 0 bases, with 16 bases between the two germline ends. Germline V gene sequence: CDR1 LGHNA, CDR2 YNFKEQ.